This TCR beta chain was captured by sequencing in a study of metastatic and nonmetastatic thyroid tumors. Study-wide results and limits: It was reportedly found that TCR beta diversity was significantly higher in malignant thyroid tumors than in benign nodules, a difference seen in both blood and tumor samples.

Before thyroid surgery, none of the patients had received any treatment. The CDR3 loop spans 16 amino acids. V lost 4 bases to trimming and J lost 7 bases, with 23 bases between them. Germline loops: CDR1 MNHNS, CDR2 SASEGT. MiXCR was used by TCRdb to re-call the PCR reads. The sample has some 28,000 clones, roughly 17% seen once. Remarks on this clone: Its antigen is unidentified.

The J gene is TRBJ2-7, the V gene TRBV6-1; unclear D gene. Sequenced: blood. The sequence came from a female donor with papillary thyroid cancer or a benign thyroid nodule (not recorded which). Some clones in this sample may be carry-over from other donors' samples. CDR3 DNA sequence: TGTGCCAGCAGTGCCGCACAGTGGTCATTCCTCACTGAGCAGTACTTC. Protein sequence: CASSAAQWSFLTEQYF.